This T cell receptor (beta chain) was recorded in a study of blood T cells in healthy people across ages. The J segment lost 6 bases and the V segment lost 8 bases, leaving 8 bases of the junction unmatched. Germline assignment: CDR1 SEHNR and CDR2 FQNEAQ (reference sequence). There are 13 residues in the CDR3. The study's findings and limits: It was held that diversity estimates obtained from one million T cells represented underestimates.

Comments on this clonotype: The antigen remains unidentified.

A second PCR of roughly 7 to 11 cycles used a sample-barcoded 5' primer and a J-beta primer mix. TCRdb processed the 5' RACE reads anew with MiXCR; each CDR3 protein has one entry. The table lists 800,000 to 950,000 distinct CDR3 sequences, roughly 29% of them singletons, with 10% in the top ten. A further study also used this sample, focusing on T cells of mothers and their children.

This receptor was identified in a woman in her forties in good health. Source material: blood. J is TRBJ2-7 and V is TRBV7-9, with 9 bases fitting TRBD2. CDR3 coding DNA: TGTGCCAGCGGCCCTAGCGGGACCGGCGAGCAGTACTTC. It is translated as CASGPSGTGEQYF.